These 17 T cell receptor beta chains share one sample of origin, sequenced in a study of cytomegalovirus exposure and HLA in healthy donors. PCR was performed using 60 Vbeta and 13 Jbeta primers. Only in-frame clones appear in the TCRdb table, and some are missing; sequencing was by immunoSEQ multiplex PCR. The sample has about 94,000 clones, 50% to 80% seen once; the top ten hold roughly 3.9%. The sample was PBMCs. The source of these receptors is a man aged 30 to 39 in good health and CMV-seronegative.

The sample holds one count of this clone. The chain recombines TRBV5-6 with TRBJ1-1, with a tentative D call TRBD1 (6 bases). The germline V gene has CDR1 SGHDT and CDR2 YYEEEE. This CDR3 has 16 amino acids. Deletions cut 4 bases from V and 4 bases from J, with 20 bases between. The CDR3 DNA reads TGTGCCAGCAGCCTCAGGACAGTCGACGGACGCACTGAAGCTTTCTTT. Protein product: CASSLRTVDGRTEAFF.

V and J are TRBV7-2 and TRBJ2-7, with a weak D call TRBD2 (5 bases). There are 15 residues in the CDR3. Looked up from germline, CDR1 is SGHTA and CDR2 is FQGNSA. V was cut by 5 bases and J by 4 bases, with 18 bases left in between. The CDR3 nucleotides are TGTGCCAGCAGCCCAGAGGGCTTTTCTGGGTACGAGCAGTACTTC. It codes for CASSPEGFSGYEQYF.

DNA of the CDR3: TGCGCCAGCAAACTTGGGGGGGCTAGCACCGGGGAGCTGTTTTTT. Protein: CASKLGGASTGELFF. This chain links TRBV4-1 with TRBJ2-2, with a weak D call TRBD2 (7 bases). V lost 7 bases and J 4 bases, leaving 16 bases between the germline ends. The CDR3 runs to 15 residues. Germline lookup yields CDR1 MGHRA and CDR2 YSYEKL.

This rearrangement joins TRBV19 to TRBJ2-5, with 11 nucleotides matching TRBD2. CDR3 length: 16 residues. V lost 7 bases and J lost 4; bases outside the gene matches: 11. Germline V CDR1 and CDR2: LNHDA, SQIVND (reference sequence). The CDR3 reads CASTRSSGRAGETQYF. CDR3 bases: TGTGCCAGTACCAGAAGTAGCGGGAGGGCCGGAGAGACCCAGTACTTC.

V usage is TRBV9 and J usage is TRBJ1-3; D perhaps matches TRBD1 (5 bases). CDR1 is SGDLS, CDR2 YYNGEE, per germline. CDR3 length: 15 residues. The ends were cut back, 7 bases at V and 0 bases at J, with 14 bases in the middle. CDR3: CASGGYRPSGNTIYF. The CDR3 DNA sequence: TGTGCCAGCGGGGGGTACAGGCCCTCTGGAAACACCATATATTTT.

V and J are TRBV11-3 and TRBJ2-3; 10 bases match TRBD1. The CDR3 is 16 amino acids. Germline CDR1 SGHNT, CDR2 YENEEA. The V segment lost 5 bases and the J segment 4 bases; nucleotides outside the gene matches: 9. CDR3 in amino acids: CASSLRQGAGADTQYF. CDR3 DNA sequence: TGTGCCAGCAGCCTCCGACAGGGGGCGGGTGCAGATACGCAGTATTTT. Looking up the rest from reference TRBV11-3 and TRBJ2-3 gives the full variable domain: EAGVVQSPRYKIIEKKQPVAFWCNPISGHNTLYWYLQNLGQGPELLIRYENEEAVDDSQLPKDRFSAERLKGVDSTLKIQPAELGDSAVYLCASSLRQGAGADTQYFGPGTRLTVL.

The chain recombines TRBV19 with TRBJ2-6, with TRBD2 matching over 10 bases. Per the germline V gene, CDR1 is LNHDA and CDR2 is SQIVND (reference sequence). This CDR3 spans 20 amino acids. With 6 bases clipped from V and 4 bases from J, the junction kept 18 bases outside the gene matches. Here the CDR3 reads CASSPGWLAGDEKGANVLTF. CDR3 in DNA: TGTGCCAGTAGCCCCGGGTGGCTAGCGGGGGATGAAAAGGGGGCCAACGTCCTGACTTTC.

The chain recombines TRBV19 with TRBJ2-1; TRBD2 matches 11 bases. The CDR3 length is 16 residues. The trim removed 3 bases at V and 10 bases at J, leaving 11 bases unmatched. Germline loops: CDR1 LNHDA, CDR2 SQIVND (reference sequence). The CDR3 DNA sequence: TGTGCCAGTAGTATGCCTAGCGGGGGGCCAGGTAAGGAGCAGTTCTTC. Translation: CASSMPSGGPGKEQFF.

The genes are TRBV7-8 and TRBJ2-1; 11 bases fit TRBD2. From germline, CDR1 is SGHVS and CDR2 FQNEAQ. The length of the CDR3 is 19 residues. The V and J ends lost 1 base and 2 bases, in that order; junction bases with no gene match: 10. The CDR3 region has the DNA TGTGCCAGCAGCTTAGGGTTTGCGGGACTAGCGGTTCCCTACAATGAGCAGTTCTTC. Translation: CASSLGFAGLAVPYNEQFF.

This chain uses TRBV2 with TRBJ2-2, with 9 bases matching TRBD2. The germline V gene encodes CDR1 SNHLY and CDR2 FYNNEI. CDR3 length: 15 amino acids. The ends lost 4 bases at V and 4 bases at J; junction bases unmatched: 4. The CDR3 protein is CASSGGLAVTGELFF. CDR3 coding DNA: TGTGCCAGCAGTGGGGGACTAGCAGTCACCGGGGAGCTGTTTTTT.

V and J are TRBV28 and TRBJ2-1, with 8 bases lining up with TRBD2. CDR3 length: 17 amino acids. The germline V gene has CDR1 MDHEN and CDR2 SYDVKM. V dropped 2 bases and J dropped 2; count of bases not matched to a gene: 8. DNA for the CDR3: TGTGCCAGCAGTTTACCGCACGGGGGGGGGACCTACAATGAGCAGTTCTTC. Amino acids: CASSLPHGGGTYNEQFF.

This clone was recorded a few times. CDR3 DNA: TGTGCCAGCAGTTTCCGTCCCTTTCAGGGTCAGCCCCAGCATTTT. Encoded protein: CASSFRPFQGQPQHF. The V call is TRBV27, the J call TRBJ1-5, with D possibly matching TRBD1 (5 bases). This CDR3 has 15 amino acids. The germline V gene encodes CDR1 MNHEY and CDR2 SMNVEV (reference sequence). Trimming left V 3 bases short and J 6 bases short, with 15 bases between.

The chain recombines TRBV13 with TRBJ2-6; D is undetermined. This CDR3 has 16 residues. The germline CDR1 and CDR2 sequences are PRHDT and FYEKMQ (reference sequence). The V and J ends lost 5 bases and 4 bases respectively, with 15 bases between them. CDR3 sequence reads: CASSLLELSGANVLTF. CDR3 in DNA: TGTGCCAGCAGCCTCCTCGAGTTGTCCGGGGCCAACGTCCTGACTTTC.

This clone showed up just a few times. J is TRBJ2-7 and V is TRBV7-6, with D perhaps TRBD2 (6 bases). Trimming left V 9 bases short and J 6 bases short, with 12 bases between. CDR1 and CDR2 (germline): SGHVS, FNYEAQ. CDR3 size: 11 residues. CDR3 loop: CASFQGGEQYF. For the CDR3, the DNA is TGTGCCAGTTTCCAGGGAGGCGAGCAGTACTTC.

This clone is a singleton in its sample. This chain uses TRBV6-1 with TRBJ2-7; 11 bases are shared with TRBD2. The ends lost 7 bases at V and 4 bases at J; junction bases unmatched: 6. The CDR3 is made up of 14 amino acids. Germline CDR1 is MNHNS and CDR2 is SASEGT. CDR3 amino acids: CASTILAGAYEQYF. DNA of the CDR3: TGTGCCAGCACTATACTAGCGGGAGCTTACGAGCAGTACTTC.

The chain links TRBV13 to TRBJ2-7, with D hard to call. The germline gives CDR1 PRHDT, CDR2 FYEKMQ (reference sequence). Trimming cost V 5 bases and J 7 bases, with 12 bases left between them. The CDR3 consists of 12 residues. The CDR3 coding sequence is TGTGCCAGCAGCGCATACAGACAAGAGCAGTACTTC. Translated: CASSAYRQEQYF.

CDR3 in amino acids: CASSQEEVFSGNTIYF. The CDR3 DNA sequence: TGCGCCAGCAGCCAAGAAGAGGTATTCTCTGGAAACACCATATATTTT. The rearrangement joins TRBV4-1 to TRBJ1-3, with unresolved D. This CDR3 has 16 residues. The germline V and J ends were trimmed by 0 bases and 0 bases, with 9 bases remaining between them. Germline V gives CDR1 MGHRA, CDR2 YSYEKL.